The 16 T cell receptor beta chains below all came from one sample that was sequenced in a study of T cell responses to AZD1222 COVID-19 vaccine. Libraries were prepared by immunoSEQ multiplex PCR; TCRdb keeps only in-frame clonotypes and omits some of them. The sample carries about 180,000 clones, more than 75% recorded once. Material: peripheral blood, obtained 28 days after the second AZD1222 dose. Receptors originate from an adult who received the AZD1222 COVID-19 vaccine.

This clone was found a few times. This CDR3 reads CAWGSSGSGNTIYF. CDR3 DNA sequence: TGTGCCTGGGGTTCATCCGGCTCTGGAAACACCATATATTTT. The chain links TRBV30 to TRBJ1-3; no clear D gene. There are 14 residues in the CDR3. Germline values: CDR1 GTSNPN, CDR2 SVGIG (reference sequence). Trimming removed 5 bases from V and 0 bases from J, with 11 bases in between.

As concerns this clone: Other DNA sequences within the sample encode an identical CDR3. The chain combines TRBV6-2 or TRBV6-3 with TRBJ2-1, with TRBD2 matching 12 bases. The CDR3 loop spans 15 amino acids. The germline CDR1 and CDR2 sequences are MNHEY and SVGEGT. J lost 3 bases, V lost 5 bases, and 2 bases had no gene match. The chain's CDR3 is CASSPLAGGYNEQFF. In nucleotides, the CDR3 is TGTGCCAGCAGTCCACTAGCGGGGGGCTACAATGAGCAGTTCTTC.

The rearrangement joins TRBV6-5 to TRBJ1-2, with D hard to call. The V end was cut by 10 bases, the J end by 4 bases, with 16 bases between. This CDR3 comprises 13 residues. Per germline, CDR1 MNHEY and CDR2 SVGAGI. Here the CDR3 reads CATRDRLSYGYTF. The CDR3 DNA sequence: TGTGCCACACGGGATAGACTGAGCTATGGCTACACCTTC.

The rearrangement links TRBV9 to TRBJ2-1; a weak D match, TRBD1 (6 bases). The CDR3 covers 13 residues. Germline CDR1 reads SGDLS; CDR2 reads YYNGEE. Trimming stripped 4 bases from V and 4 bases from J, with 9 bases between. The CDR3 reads CASSTGQYNEQFF. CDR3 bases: TGTGCCAGCAGCACCGGACAGTACAATGAGCAGTTCTTC.

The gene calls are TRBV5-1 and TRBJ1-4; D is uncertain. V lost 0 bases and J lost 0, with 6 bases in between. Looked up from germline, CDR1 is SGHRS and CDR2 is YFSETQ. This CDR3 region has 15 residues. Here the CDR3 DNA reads TGCGCCAGCAGCTTGGCCAACCCAACTAATGAAAAACTGTTTTTT. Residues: CASSLANPTNEKLFF.

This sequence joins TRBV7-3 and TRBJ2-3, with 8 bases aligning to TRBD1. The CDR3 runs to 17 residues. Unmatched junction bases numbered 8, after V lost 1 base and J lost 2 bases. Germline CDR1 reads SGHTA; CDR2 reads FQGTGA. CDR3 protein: CASSLIGQGADTDTQYF. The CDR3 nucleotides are TGTGCCAGCAGCTTAATTGGCCAGGGGGCCGACACAGATACGCAGTATTTT. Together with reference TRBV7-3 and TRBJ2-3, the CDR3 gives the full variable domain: GAGVSQTPSNKVTEKGKYVELRCDPISGHTALYWYRQSLGQGPEFLIYFQGTGAADDSGLPNDRFFAVRPEGSVSTLKIQRTERGDSAVYLCASSLIGQGADTDTQYFGPGTRLTVL.

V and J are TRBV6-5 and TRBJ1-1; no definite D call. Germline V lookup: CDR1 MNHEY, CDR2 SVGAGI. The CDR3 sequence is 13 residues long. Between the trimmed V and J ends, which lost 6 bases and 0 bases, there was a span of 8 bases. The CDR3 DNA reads TGTGCCAGCAGATACGGACTGAACACTGAAGCTTTCTTT. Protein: CASRYGLNTEAFF.

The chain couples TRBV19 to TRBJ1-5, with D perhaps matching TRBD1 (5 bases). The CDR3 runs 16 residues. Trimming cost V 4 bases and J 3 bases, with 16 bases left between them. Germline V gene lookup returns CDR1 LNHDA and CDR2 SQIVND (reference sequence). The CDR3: CASSKRTQVFNQPQHF. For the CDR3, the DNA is TGTGCCAGTAGTAAACGGACACAGGTCTTCAATCAGCCCCAGCATTTT.

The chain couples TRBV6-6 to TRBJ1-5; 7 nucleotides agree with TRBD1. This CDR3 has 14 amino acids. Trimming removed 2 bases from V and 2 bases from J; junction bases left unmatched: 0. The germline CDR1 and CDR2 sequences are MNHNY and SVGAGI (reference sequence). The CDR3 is CASSYDRGNQPQHF. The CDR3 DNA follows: TGTGCCAGCAGTTACGACAGGGGCAATCAGCCCCAGCATTTT.

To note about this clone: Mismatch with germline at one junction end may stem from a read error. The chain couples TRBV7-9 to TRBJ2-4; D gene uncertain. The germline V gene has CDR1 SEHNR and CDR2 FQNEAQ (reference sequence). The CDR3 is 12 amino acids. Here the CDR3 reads CASSLEGAAPCF. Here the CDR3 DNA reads TGTGCCAGCAGCTTAGAAGGAGCAGCCCCCTGCTTC.

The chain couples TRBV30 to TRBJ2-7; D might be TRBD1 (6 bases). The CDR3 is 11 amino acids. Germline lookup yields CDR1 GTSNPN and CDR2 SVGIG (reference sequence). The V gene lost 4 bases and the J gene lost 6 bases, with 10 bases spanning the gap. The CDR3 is CAWTVGGEQYF. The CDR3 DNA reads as TGTGCCTGGACCGTAGGGGGCGAGCAGTACTTC.

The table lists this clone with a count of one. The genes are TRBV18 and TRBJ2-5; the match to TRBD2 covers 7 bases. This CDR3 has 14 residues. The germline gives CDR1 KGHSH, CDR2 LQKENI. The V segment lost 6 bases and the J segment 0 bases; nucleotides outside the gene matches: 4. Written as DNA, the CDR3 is TGTGCCAGCTCCCAGGGAGGGGACCAAGAGACCCAGTACTTC. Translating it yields CASSQGGDQETQYF.

CDR3 DNA: TGTGCCAGCAGTTGGGGGGCCCGGAATGGCTACACCTTC. It codes for CASSWGARNGYTF. V and J are TRBV28 and TRBJ1-2; tentative D call: TRBD1 (6 bases). The CDR3 consists of 13 residues. The germline V gene encodes CDR1 MDHEN and CDR2 SYDVKM. Between the trimmed V and J ends, which lost 4 bases and 6 bases, there was a span of 12 bases.

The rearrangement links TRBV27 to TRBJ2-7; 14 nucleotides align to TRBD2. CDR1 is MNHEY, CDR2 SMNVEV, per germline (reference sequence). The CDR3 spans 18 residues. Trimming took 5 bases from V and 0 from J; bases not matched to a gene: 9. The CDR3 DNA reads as TGTGCCAGCAGTGCGGCAGGGACTAGCGGGGGAATCTCCTACGAGCAGTACTTC. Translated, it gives CASSAAGTSGGISYEQYF.

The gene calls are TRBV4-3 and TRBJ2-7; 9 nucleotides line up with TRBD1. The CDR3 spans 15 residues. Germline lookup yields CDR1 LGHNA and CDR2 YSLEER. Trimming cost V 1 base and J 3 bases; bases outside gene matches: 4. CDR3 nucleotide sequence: TGCGCCAGCAGCCAAGCGACAGGGGGGTACTACGAGCAGTACTTC. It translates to CASSQATGGYYEQYF.

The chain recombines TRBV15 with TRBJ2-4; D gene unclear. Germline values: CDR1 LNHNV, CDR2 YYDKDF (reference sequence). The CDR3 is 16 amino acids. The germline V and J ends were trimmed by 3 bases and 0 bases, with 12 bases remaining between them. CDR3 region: CATSSEKELAKNIQYF. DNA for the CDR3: TGTGCCACCAGCAGTGAAAAAGAACTAGCCAAAAACATTCAGTACTTC.